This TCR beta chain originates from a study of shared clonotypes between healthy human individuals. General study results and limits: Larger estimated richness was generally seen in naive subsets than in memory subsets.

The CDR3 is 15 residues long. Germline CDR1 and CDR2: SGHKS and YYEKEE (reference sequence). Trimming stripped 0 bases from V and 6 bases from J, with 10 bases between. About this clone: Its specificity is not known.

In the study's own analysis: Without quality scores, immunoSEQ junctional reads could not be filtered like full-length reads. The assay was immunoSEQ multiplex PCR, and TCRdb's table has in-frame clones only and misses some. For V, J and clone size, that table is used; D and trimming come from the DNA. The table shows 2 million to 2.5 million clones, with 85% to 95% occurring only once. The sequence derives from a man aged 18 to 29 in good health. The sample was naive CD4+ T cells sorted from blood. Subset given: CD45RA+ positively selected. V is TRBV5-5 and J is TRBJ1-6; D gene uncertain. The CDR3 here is CASSLATTSNSPLHF. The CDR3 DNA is TGTGCCAGCAGCTTGGCTACTACTTCTAATTCACCCCTCCACTTT.